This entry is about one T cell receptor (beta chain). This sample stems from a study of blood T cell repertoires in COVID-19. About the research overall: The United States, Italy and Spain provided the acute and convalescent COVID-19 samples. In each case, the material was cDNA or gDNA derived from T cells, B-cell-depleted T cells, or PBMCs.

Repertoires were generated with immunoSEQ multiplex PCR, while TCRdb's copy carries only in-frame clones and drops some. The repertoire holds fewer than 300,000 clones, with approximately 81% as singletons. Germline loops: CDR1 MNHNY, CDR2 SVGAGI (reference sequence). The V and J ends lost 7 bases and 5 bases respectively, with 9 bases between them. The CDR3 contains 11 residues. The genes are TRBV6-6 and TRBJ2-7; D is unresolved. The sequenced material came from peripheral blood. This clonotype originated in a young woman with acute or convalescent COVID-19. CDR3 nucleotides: TGTGCCAGCACATCGGTTCACGAGCAGTACTTC. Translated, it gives CASTSVHEQYF.